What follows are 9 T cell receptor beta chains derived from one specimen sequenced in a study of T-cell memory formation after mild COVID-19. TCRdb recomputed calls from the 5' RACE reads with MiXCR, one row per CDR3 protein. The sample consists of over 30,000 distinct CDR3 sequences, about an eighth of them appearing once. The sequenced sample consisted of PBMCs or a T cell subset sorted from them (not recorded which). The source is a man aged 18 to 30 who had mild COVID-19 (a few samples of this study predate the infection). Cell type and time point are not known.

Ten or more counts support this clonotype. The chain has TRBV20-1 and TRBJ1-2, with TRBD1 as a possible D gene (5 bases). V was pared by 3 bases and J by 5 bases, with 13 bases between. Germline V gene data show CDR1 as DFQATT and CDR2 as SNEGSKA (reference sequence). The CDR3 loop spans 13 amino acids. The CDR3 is CSASYGGEYGYTF. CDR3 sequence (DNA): TGCAGTGCTAGTTATGGGGGGGAATATGGCTACACCTTC.

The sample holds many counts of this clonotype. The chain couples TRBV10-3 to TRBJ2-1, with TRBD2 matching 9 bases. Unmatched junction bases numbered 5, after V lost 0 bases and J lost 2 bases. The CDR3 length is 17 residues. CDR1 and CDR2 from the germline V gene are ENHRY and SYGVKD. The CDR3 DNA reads TGTGCCATCAGTGAGTCGAGGCTAGCGGGGACCTACAATGAGCAGTTCTTC. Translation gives CAISESRLAGTYNEQFF.

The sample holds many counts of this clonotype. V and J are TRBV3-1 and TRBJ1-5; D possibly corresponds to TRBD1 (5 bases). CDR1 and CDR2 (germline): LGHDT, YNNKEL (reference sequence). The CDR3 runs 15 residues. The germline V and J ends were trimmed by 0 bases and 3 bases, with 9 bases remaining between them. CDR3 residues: CASSQDTGLNQPQHF. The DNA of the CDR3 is TGTGCCAGCAGCCAAGACACAGGTCTCAATCAGCCCCAGCATTTT.

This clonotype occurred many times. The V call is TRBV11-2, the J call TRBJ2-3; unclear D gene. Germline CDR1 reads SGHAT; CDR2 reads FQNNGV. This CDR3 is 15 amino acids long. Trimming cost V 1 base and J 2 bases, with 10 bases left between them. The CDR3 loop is CASSLALGNTDTQYF. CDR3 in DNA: TGTGCCAGCAGCTTAGCCCTGGGCAACACAGATACGCAGTATTTT.

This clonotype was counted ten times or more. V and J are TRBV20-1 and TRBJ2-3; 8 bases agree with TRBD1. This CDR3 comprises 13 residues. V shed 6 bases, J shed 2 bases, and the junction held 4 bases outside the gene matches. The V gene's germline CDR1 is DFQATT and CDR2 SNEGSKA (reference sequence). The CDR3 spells CSAGQASTDTQYF. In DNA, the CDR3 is TGCAGTGCGGGACAGGCGTCCACAGATACGCAGTATTTT.

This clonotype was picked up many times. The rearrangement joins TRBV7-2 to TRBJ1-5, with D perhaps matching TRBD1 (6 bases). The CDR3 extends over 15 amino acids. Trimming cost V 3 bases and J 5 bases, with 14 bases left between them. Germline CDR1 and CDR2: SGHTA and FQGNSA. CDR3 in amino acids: CASSFGQLTYQPQHF. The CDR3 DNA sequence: TGTGCCAGCAGCTTTGGACAGTTAACTTATCAGCCCCAGCATTTT.

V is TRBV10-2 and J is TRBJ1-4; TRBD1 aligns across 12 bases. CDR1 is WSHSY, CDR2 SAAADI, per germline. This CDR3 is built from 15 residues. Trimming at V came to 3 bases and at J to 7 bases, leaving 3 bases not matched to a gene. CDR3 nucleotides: TGCGCCAGCAGTGATTTGGGACAGGGGGCTGAAAAACTGTTTTTT. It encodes CASSDLGQGAEKLFF.

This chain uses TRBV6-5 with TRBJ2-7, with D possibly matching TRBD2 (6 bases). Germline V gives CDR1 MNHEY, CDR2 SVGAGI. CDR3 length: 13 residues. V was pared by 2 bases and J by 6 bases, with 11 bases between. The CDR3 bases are TGTGCCAGCAGTTACGAGGGAGCGGGCGAGCAGTACTTC. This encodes CASSYEGAGEQYF.

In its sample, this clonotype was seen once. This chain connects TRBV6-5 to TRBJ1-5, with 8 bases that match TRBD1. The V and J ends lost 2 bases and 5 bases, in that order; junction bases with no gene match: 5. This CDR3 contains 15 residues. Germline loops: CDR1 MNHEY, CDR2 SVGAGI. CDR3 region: CASSYGQGRHQPQHF. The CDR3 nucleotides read TGTGCCAGCAGTTACGGACAGGGACGGCATCAGCCCCAGCATTTT.